This TCR beta chain was sequenced for a study of blood T cell repertoires in COVID-19. At the level of the study: Whether acute or convalescent, the COVID-19 samples came from the United States, Italy and Spain.

This clone appeared many times. CDR3 size: 15 residues. Germline V CDR1 and CDR2: SGDLS, YYNGEE. Trimming left V 2 bases short and J 2 bases short, with 12 bases between. Profiling relied on immunoSEQ multiplex PCR, and the TCRdb table lists in-frame clones only, not all of them. Of around 100,000 clones in the sample, 85% were seen once. The chain carries TRBV9 and TRBJ2-3; TRBD2 might be the D (6 bases). This receptor was obtained from a man aged 35-49 years with acute or convalescent COVID-19. Material: peripheral blood. The CDR3 DNA sequence: TGTGCCAGCAGCGTGGAGGGGATGAACACAGATACGCAGTATTTT. This codes for CASSVEGMNTDTQYF.